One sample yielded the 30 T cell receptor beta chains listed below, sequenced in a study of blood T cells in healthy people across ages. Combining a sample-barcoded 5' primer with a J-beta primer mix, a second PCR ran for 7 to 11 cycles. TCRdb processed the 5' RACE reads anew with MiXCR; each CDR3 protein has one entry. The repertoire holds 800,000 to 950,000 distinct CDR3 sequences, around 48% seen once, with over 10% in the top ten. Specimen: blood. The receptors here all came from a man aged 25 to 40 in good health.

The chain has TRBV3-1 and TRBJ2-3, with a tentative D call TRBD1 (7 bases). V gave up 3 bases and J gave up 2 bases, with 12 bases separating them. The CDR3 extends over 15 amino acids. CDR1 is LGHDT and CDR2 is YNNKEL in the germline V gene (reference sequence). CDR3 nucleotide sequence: TGTGCCAGCAGCCAGGAGGGGGCCCTCACAGATACGCAGTATTTT. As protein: CASSQEGALTDTQYF.

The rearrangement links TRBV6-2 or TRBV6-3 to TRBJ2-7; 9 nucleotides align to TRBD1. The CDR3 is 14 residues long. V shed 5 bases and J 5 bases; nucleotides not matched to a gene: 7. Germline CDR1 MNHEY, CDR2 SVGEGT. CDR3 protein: CASSKGTGWHEQYF. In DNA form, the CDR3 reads TGTGCCAGCAGTAAAGGGACAGGGTGGCACGAGCAGTACTTC.

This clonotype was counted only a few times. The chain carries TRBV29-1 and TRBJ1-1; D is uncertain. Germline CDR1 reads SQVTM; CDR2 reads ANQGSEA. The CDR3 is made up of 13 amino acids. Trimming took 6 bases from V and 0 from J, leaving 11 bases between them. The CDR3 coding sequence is TGCAGCGTAGGACCCGGTTTGAACACTGAAGCTTTCTTT. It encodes CSVGPGLNTEAFF.

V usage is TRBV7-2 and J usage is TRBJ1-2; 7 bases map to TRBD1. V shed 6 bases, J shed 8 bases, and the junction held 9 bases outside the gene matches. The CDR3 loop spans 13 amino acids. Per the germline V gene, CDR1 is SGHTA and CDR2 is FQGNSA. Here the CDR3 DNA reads TGTGCCAGCAGGACAGGGAGAGTGGGCGGCTACACCTTC. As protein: CASRTGRVGGYTF. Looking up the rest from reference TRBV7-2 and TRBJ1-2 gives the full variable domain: GAGVSQSPSNKVTEKGKDVELRCDPISGHTALYWYRQSLGQGLEFLIYFQGNSAPDKSGLPSDRFSAERTGGSVSTLTIQRTQQEDSAVYLCASRTGRVGGYTFGSGTRLTVV.

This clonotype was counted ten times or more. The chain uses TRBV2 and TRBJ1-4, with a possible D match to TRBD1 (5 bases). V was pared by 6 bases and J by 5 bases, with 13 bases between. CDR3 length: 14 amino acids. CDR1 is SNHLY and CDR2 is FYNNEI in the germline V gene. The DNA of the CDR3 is TGTGCCAGCAGAGAACAGGTTACCAATGAAAAACTGTTTTTT. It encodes CASREQVTNEKLFF.

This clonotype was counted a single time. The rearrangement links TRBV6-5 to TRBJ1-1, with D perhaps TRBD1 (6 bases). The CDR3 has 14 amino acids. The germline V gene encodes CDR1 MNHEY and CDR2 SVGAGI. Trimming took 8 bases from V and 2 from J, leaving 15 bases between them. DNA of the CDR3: TGTGCCAGCGGGGGCTGGGGGTATAACACTGAAGCTTTCTTT. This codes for CASGGWGYNTEAFF.

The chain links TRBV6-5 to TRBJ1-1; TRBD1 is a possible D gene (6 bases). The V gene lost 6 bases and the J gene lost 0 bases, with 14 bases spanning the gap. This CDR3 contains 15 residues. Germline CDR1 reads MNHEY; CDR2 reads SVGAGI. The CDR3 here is CASSVGQGMNTEAFF. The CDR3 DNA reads TGTGCCAGCAGCGTGGGCCAGGGGATGAACACTGAAGCTTTCTTT.

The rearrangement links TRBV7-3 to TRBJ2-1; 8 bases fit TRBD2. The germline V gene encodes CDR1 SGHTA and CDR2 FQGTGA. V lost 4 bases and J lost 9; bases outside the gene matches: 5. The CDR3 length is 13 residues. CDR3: CASSSTSDGEQFF. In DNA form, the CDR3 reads TGTGCCAGCAGCTCGACTAGCGACGGTGAGCAGTTCTTC.

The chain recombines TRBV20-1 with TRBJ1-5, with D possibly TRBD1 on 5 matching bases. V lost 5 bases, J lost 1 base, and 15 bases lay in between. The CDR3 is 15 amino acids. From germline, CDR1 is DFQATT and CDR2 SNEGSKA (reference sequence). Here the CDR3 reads CSASSVGVSNQPQHF. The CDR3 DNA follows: TGCAGTGCTTCTAGTGTAGGGGTAAGCAATCAGCCCCAGCATTTT.

The CDR3 region is CASSPLIADTQYF. CDR3 in DNA: TGTGCCAGCAGTCCTCTAATAGCAGATACGCAGTATTTT. The chain is built from TRBV12-3 or TRBV12-4 and TRBJ2-3; no clear D gene. The CDR3 sequence is 13 residues long. Trimming stripped 5 bases from V and 4 bases from J, with 10 bases between.

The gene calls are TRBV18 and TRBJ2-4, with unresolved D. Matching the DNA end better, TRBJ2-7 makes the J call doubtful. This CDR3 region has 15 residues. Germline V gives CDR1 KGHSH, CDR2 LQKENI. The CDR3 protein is CASSHDSPIYYEQYF. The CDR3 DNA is TGTGCCAGCTCACATGACTCTCCCATTTACTACGAGCAGTACTTC.

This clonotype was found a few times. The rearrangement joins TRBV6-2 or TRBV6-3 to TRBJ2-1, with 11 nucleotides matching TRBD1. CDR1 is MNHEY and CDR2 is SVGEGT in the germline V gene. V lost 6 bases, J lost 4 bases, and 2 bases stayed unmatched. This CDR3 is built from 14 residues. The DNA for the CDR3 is TGTGCCAGCAGGGGACAGGGGGAGTACAATGAGCAGTTCTTC. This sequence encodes CASRGQGEYNEQFF.

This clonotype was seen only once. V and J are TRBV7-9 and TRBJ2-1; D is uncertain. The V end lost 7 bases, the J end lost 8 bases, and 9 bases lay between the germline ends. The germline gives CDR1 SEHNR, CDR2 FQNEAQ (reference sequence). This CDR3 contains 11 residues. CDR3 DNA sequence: TGTGCCAGCAATTCCGACTATGAGCAGTTCTTC. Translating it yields CASNSDYEQFF.

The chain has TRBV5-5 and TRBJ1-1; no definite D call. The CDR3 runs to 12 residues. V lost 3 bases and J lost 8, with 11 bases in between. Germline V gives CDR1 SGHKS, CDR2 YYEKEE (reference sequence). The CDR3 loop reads CASSSITTEAFF. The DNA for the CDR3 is TGTGCCAGCAGCTCTATTACCACGGAAGCTTTCTTT.

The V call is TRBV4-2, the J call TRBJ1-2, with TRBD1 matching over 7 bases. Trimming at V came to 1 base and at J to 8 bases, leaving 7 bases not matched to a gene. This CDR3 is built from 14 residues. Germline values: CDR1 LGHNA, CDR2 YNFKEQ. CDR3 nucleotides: TGTGCCAGCAGCCAAGGTCGGACAGGAGGGGGCTACACCTTC. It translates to CASSQGRTGGGYTF.

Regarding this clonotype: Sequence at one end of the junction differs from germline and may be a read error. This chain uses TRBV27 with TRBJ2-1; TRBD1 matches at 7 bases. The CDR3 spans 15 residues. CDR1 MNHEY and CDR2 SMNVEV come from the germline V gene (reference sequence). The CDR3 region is CASSPDRDLYKEQFF. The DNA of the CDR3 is TGTGCCAGCAGCCCCGACAGGGACCTATACAAGGAGCAGTTCTTC.

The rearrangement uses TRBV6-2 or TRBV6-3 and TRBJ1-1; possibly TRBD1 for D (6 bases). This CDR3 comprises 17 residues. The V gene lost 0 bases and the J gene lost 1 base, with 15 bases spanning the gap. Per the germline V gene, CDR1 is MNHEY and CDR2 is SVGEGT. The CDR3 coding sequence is TGTGCCAGCAGTTACTCAGGACAGAAAACTTGGAACACTGAAGCTTTCTTT. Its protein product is CASSYSGQKTWNTEAFF.

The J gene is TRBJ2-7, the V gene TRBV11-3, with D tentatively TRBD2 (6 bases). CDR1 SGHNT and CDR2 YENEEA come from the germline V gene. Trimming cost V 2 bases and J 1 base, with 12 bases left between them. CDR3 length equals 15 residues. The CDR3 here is CASSLLGAGSYEQYF. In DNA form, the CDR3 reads TGTGCCAGCAGCTTATTGGGCGCGGGGTCCTACGAGCAGTACTTC.

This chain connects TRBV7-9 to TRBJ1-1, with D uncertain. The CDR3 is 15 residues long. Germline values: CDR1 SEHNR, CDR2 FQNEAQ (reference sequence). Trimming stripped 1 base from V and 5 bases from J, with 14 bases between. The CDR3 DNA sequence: TGTGCCAGCAGCTTAGGTGGGGTTATGGGGACTGAAGCTTTCTTT. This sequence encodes CASSLGGVMGTEAFF.

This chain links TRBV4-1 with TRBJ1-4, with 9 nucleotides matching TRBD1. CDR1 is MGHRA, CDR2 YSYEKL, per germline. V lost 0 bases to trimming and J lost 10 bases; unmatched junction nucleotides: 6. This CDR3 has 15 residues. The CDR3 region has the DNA TGCGCCAGCAGCCAAGAGGGGACAGGGAGAAGAAAACTGTTTTTT. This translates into CASSQEGTGRRKLFF.

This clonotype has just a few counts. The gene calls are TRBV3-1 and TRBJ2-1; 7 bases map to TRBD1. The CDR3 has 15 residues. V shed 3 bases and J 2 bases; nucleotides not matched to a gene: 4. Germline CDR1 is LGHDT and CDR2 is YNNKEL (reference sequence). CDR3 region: CASSQGQLTYNEQFF. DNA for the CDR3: TGTGCCAGCAGCCAGGGACAGCTGACCTACAATGAGCAGTTCTTC.

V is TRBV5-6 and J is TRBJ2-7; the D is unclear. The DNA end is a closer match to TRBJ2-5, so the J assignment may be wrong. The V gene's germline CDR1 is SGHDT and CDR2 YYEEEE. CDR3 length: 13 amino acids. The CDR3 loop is CASSLPLPETQYF. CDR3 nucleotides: TGTGCCAGCAGCTTGCCCCTTCCGGAGACCCAGTACTTC.

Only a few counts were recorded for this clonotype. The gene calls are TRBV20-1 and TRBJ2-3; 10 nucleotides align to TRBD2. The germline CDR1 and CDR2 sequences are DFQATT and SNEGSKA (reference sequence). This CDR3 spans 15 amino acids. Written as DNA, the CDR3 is TGCAGCGCTGAGCTAGCGGGGGCACACACAGATACGCAGTATTTT. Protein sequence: CSAELAGAHTDTQYF.

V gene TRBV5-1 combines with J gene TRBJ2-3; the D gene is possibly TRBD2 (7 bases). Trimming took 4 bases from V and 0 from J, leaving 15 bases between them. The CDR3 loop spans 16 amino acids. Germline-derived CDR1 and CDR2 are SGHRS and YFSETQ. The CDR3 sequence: CASSLEAGTSTDTQYF. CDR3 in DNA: TGCGCCAGCAGCCTCGAAGCGGGGACAAGCACAGATACGCAGTATTTT.

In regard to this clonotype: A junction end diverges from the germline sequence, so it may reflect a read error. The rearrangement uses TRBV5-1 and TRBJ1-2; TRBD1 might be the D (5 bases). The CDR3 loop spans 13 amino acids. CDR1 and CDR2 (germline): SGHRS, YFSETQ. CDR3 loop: CANSLYQGSGYTF. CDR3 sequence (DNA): TGCGCCAACAGCCTATACCAGGGAAGTGGCTACACCTTC.

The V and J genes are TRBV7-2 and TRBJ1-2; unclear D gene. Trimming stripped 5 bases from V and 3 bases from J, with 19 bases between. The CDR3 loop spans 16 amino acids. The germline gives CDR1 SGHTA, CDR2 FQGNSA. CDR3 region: CASSPTRQYHYYGYTF. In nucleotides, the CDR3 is TGTGCCAGCAGCCCCACGAGGCAGTACCATTACTATGGCTACACCTTC.

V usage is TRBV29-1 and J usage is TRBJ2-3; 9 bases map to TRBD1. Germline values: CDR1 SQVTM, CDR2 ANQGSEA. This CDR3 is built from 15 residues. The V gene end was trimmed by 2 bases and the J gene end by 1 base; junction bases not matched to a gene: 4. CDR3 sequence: CSVERTGDRTDTQYF. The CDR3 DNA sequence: TGCAGCGTTGAACGGACAGGGGACCGCACAGATACGCAGTATTTT.

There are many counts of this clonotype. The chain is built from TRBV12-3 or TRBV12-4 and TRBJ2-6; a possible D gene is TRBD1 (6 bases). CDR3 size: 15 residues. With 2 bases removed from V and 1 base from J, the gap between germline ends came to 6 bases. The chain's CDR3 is CASSLRGSGANVLTF. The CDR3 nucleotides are TGTGCCAGCAGTTTAAGGGGGTCTGGGGCCAACGTCCTGACTTTC.

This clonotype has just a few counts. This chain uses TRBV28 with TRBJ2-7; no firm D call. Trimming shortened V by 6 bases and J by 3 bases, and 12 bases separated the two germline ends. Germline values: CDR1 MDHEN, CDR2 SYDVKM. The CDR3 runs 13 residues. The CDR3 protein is CASRGAALYEQYF. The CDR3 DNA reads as TGTGCCAGCAGGGGTGCAGCCCTCTACGAGCAGTACTTC.

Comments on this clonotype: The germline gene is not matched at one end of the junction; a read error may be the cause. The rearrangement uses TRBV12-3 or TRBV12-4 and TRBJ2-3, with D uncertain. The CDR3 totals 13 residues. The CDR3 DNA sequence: TGTACCAGCACTGCCGGGTCCGGAGATACGCAGTATTTT. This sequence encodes CTSTAGSGDTQYF.